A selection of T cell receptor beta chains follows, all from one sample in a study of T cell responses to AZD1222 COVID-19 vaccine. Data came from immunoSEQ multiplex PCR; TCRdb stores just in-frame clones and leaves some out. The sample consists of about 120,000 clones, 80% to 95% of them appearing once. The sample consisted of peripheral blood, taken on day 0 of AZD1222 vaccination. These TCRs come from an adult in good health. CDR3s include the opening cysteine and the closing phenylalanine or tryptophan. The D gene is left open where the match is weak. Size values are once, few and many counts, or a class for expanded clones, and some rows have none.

cdr3_aa: CASSKDPRGTQYF
cdr3_nt: TGTGCCAGCAGTAAGGACCCGCGGGGGACCCAGTACTTC
j_call: TRBJ2-5
clone_size: .
v_call: TRBV6-6
d_call: .

cdr3_aa: CASSPTSGVIDTQYF
cdr3_nt: TGTGCCAGCAGTCCGACTAGCGGGGTAATAGATACGCAGTATTTT
j_call: TRBJ2-3
clone_size: .
v_call: TRBV2
d_call: TRBD2

cdr3_aa: CASSLSQPTLHF
cdr3_nt: TGTGCCAGCAGCTTGTCACAGCCAACCCTCCACTTT
j_call: TRBJ1-6
clone_size: .
v_call: TRBV7-9
d_call: .

cdr3_aa: CASSQESPVSIGELFF
cdr3_nt: TGCGCCAGCAGCCAAGAAAGCCCCGTTAGTATCGGGGAGCTGTTTTTT
j_call: TRBJ2-2
clone_size: .
v_call: TRBV4-3
d_call: .

cdr3_aa: CASSQESTGIYGYTF
cdr3_nt: TGCGCCAGCAGCCAAGAGTCCACGGGAATCTATGGCTACACCTTC
j_call: TRBJ1-2
clone_size: .
v_call: TRBV4-3
d_call: .

cdr3_aa: CASSLGYAGGAYNEQFF
cdr3_nt: TGTGCCAGCAGCTTAGGTTACGCGGGAGGTGCCTACAATGAGCAGTTCTTC
j_call: TRBJ2-1
clone_size: .
v_call: TRBV11-3
d_call: TRBD2

cdr3_aa: CASSSGQGPNGYTF
cdr3_nt: TGCGCCAGCAGCTCCGGACAGGGCCCTAATGGCTACACCTTC
j_call: TRBJ1-2
clone_size: .
v_call: TRBV5-1
d_call: TRBD1

cdr3_aa: CASNRRPGQINTGELFF
cdr3_nt: TGTGCCAGTAATAGAAGACCGGGACAGATAAACACCGGGGAGCTGTTTTTT
j_call: TRBJ2-2
clone_size: .
v_call: TRBV19
d_call: TRBD1

cdr3_aa: CASSFQNTEAFF
cdr3_nt: TGTGCCAGCAGCTTCCAGAACACTGAAGCTTTCTTT
j_call: TRBJ1-1
clone_size: .
v_call: TRBV5-5
d_call: .

cdr3_aa: CASSSLSSGANVLTF
cdr3_nt: TGTGCCAGCAGTTCTCTCAGCTCTGGGGCCAACGTCCTGACTTTC
j_call: TRBJ2-6
clone_size: .
v_call: TRBV27
d_call: .

cdr3_aa: CASSDSGSNEKLFF
cdr3_nt: TGTGCCAGCAGTGATTCAGGGAGTAACGAAAAACTGTTTTTT
j_call: TRBJ1-4
clone_size: .
v_call: TRBV2
d_call: .

cdr3_aa: CASSATGSNEQYF
cdr3_nt: TGTGCCAGCAGCGCGACAGGGTCTAACGAGCAGTACTTC
j_call: TRBJ2-7
clone_size: .
v_call: TRBV7-9
d_call: TRBD1

cdr3_aa: CASSDRYTGELFF
cdr3_nt: TGCGCCAGCAGTGATAGATACACCGGGGAGCTGTTTTTT
j_call: TRBJ2-2
clone_size: once
v_call: TRBV10-1
d_call: .

cdr3_aa: CASSQVGWEFAVDREVENYGYTF
cdr3_nt: TGTGCCAGCAGCCAAGTAGGTTGGGAGTTTGCTGTGGACAGGGAGGTCGAGAACTATGGCTACACCTTC
j_call: TRBJ1-2
clone_size: .
v_call: TRBV14
d_call: TRBD1

cdr3_aa: CASRHRGGYEQYF
cdr3_nt: TGTGCCAGCAGACACAGGGGTGGGTACGAGCAGTACTTC
j_call: TRBJ2-7
clone_size: .
v_call: TRBV3-1/TRBV3-2
d_call: TRBD1

cdr3_aa: CATRTGDLMNTEAFF
cdr3_nt: TGTGCCACTCGGACAGGGGACCTTATGAACACTGAAGCTTTCTTT
j_call: TRBJ1-1
clone_size: .
v_call: TRBV6-5
d_call: TRBD1

cdr3_aa: CASSHLSHEQYF
cdr3_nt: TGCGCCAGCAGCCACTTAAGCCACGAGCAGTACTTC
j_call: TRBJ2-7
clone_size: .
v_call: TRBV4-1
d_call: .

cdr3_aa: CASSLSGGAINEQFF
cdr3_nt: TGTGCCAGCAGCTTAAGTGGCGGGGCTATCAATGAGCAGTTCTTC
j_call: TRBJ2-1
clone_size: .
v_call: TRBV7-2
d_call: .

cdr3_aa: CASSVGSRNSPLHF
cdr3_nt: TGTGCCAGCAGCGTAGGCAGTAGAAATTCACCCCTCCACTTT
j_call: TRBJ1-6
clone_size: .
v_call: TRBV9
d_call: .

cdr3_aa: CASSPKTSGFNEQFF
cdr3_nt: TGTGCCAGTAGCCCAAAGACTAGCGGATTCAATGAGCAGTTCTTC
j_call: TRBJ2-1
clone_size: .
v_call: TRBV19
d_call: TRBD2

cdr3_aa: CASSLQENTEAFF
cdr3_nt: TGTGCCAGCAGTTTACAGGAGAACACTGAAGCTTTCTTT
j_call: TRBJ1-1
clone_size: .
v_call: TRBV12-3/TRBV12-4
d_call: .

cdr3_aa: CATPSEGGNYGYTF
cdr3_nt: TGTGCCACTCCCAGCGAGGGGGGTAACTATGGCTACACCTTC
j_call: TRBJ1-2
clone_size: .
v_call: TRBV6-5
d_call: .

cdr3_aa: CASSLGGPELFF
cdr3_nt: TGTGCCAGTAGTCTAGGGGGACCGGAGCTGTTTTTT
j_call: TRBJ2-2
clone_size: .
v_call: TRBV19
d_call: .

cdr3_aa: CASSPYRSLHF
cdr3_nt: TGTGCCAGCAGTCCTTACAGGTCCCTCCACTTT
j_call: TRBJ1-6
clone_size: .
v_call: TRBV12-3/TRBV12-4
d_call: .

cdr3_aa: CASSPKLAATDTQYF
cdr3_nt: TGTGCCAGCTCACCCAAACTAGCGGCCACAGATACGCAGTATTTT
j_call: TRBJ2-3
clone_size: .
v_call: TRBV18
d_call: TRBD2

cdr3_aa: CASSLLGGLDNSPLHF
cdr3_nt: TGTGCCAGCAGCTTATTAGGGGGTTTAGATAATTCACCCCTCCACTTT
j_call: TRBJ1-6
clone_size: medium-sized
v_call: TRBV7-6
d_call: .

cdr3_aa: CASRPSSGQGSYEQYF
cdr3_nt: TGTGCCAGCAGGCCGTCTTCGGGACAGGGCTCCTACGAGCAGTACTTC
j_call: TRBJ2-7
clone_size: .
v_call: TRBV28
d_call: TRBD1

cdr3_aa: CASSQPGPTGVYEQYF
cdr3_nt: TGTGCCAGCAGCCAGCCGGGTCCCACAGGGGTTTACGAGCAGTACTTC
j_call: TRBJ2-7
clone_size: .
v_call: TRBV3-1/TRBV3-2
d_call: TRBD1

cdr3_aa: CASSPRDGCWTF
cdr3_nt: TGTGCCAGCAGTCCCAGGGACGGATGTTGGACCTTC
j_call: TRBJ1-2
clone_size: few
v_call: TRBV6-2/TRBV6-3
d_call: .

cdr3_aa: CASSLEGGVYNEQFF
cdr3_nt: TGTGCCAGCAGCTTAGAGGGCGGGGTCTACAATGAGCAGTTCTTC
j_call: TRBJ2-1
clone_size: .
v_call: TRBV7-2
d_call: .

cdr3_aa: CSASSGGRASNEQFF
cdr3_nt: TGCAGTGCTAGTAGCGGTGGGAGGGCCTCCAATGAGCAGTTCTTC
j_call: TRBJ2-1
clone_size: .
v_call: TRBV20-1
d_call: TRBD2

cdr3_aa: CASSIVTGGAKEALHF
cdr3_nt: TGTGCCAGTAGTATAGTGACAGGCGGTGCCAAGGAGGCCCTCCACTTT
j_call: TRBJ1-6
clone_size: .
v_call: TRBV19
d_call: .

cdr3_aa: CASSVDGSPYNEQFF
cdr3_nt: TGTGCCAGCAGCGTAGATGGGTCCCCCTACAATGAGCAGTTCTTC
j_call: TRBJ2-1
clone_size: .
v_call: TRBV9
d_call: .

cdr3_aa: CASSPGLARGKETQYF
cdr3_nt: TGTGCCAGCAGCCCGGGACTAGCGCGTGGGAAAGAGACCCAGTACTTC
j_call: TRBJ2-5
clone_size: .
v_call: TRBV7-2
d_call: TRBD2

cdr3_aa: CASSPGQVNTEAFF
cdr3_nt: TGTGCCAGCAGTCCTGGACAGGTGAACACTGAAGCTTTCTTT
j_call: TRBJ1-1
clone_size: .
v_call: TRBV28
d_call: TRBD1

cdr3_aa: CASSLGWEAFF
cdr3_nt: TGTGCCAGCAGCTTGGGGTGGGAAGCTTTCTTT
j_call: TRBJ1-1
clone_size: few
v_call: TRBV7-9
d_call: .

cdr3_aa: CASSDPGAKLRDEQYF
cdr3_nt: TGTGCCAGCAGCGATCCGGGAGCCAAGCTTCGGGACGAGCAGTACTTC
j_call: TRBJ2-7
clone_size: .
v_call: TRBV6-6
d_call: .

cdr3_aa: CASSLGVGRDSLIYGYTF
cdr3_nt: TGTGCCAGCAGCTTAGGGGTCGGGAGGGACAGCCTAATCTATGGCTACACCTTC
j_call: TRBJ1-2
clone_size: .
v_call: TRBV7-8
d_call: TRBD1

cdr3_aa: CASSRSGDRVNEQFF
cdr3_nt: TGTGCCAGCAGCCGGTCCGGGGACAGGGTAAATGAGCAGTTCTTC
j_call: TRBJ2-1
clone_size: .
v_call: TRBV3-1/TRBV3-2
d_call: TRBD1

cdr3_aa: CASSLSRGSVSTGELFF
cdr3_nt: TGTGCCAGCAGTTTATCACGGGGTTCGGTCAGCACCGGGGAGCTGTTTTTT
j_call: TRBJ2-2
clone_size: .
v_call: TRBV27
d_call: .

cdr3_aa: CASSDVGQGRDGYTF
cdr3_nt: TGTGCCAGCAGTGACGTGGGACAGGGAAGGGATGGCTACACCTTC
j_call: TRBJ1-2
clone_size: .
v_call: TRBV25-1
d_call: TRBD1

cdr3_aa: CASSRDGLAGSDTQYF
cdr3_nt: TGTGCCAGCAGCCGTGACGGACTAGCGGGATCAGATACGCAGTATTTT
j_call: TRBJ2-3
clone_size: .
v_call: TRBV9
d_call: TRBD2

cdr3_aa: CASSAGSAYEQYF
cdr3_nt: TGTGCCAGCAGCGCGGGGTCGGCCTACGAGCAGTACTTC
j_call: TRBJ2-7
clone_size: .
v_call: TRBV27
d_call: .

cdr3_aa: CASTSTGESYNEQFF
cdr3_nt: TGTGCCAGCACCTCGACCGGAGAGTCCTACAATGAGCAGTTCTTC
j_call: TRBJ2-1
clone_size: .
v_call: TRBV7-9
d_call: .

cdr3_aa: CASSQEPGQGREPQHF
cdr3_nt: TGCGCCAGCAGCCAAGAACCGGGACAGGGGAGGGAGCCCCAGCATTTT
j_call: TRBJ1-5
clone_size: .
v_call: TRBV4-1
d_call: TRBD1

cdr3_aa: CANLLTDGSGNTIYF
cdr3_nt: TGTGCCAACTTACTGACAGACGGGTCTGGAAACACCATATATTTT
j_call: TRBJ1-3
clone_size: .
v_call: TRBV27
d_call: .

cdr3_aa: CASSQTDTEQFF
cdr3_nt: TGTGCCAGCAGCCAGACAGATACTGAGCAGTTCTTC
j_call: TRBJ2-1
clone_size: .
v_call: TRBV3-1/TRBV3-2
d_call: .

cdr3_aa: CASSLLDSTREWTEAFF
cdr3_nt: TGTGCCAGCAGTTTATTGGATAGCACCCGAGAATGGACTGAAGCTTTCTTT
j_call: TRBJ1-1
clone_size: .
v_call: TRBV28
d_call: .

cdr3_aa: CASSLRGQGPRNQPQHF
cdr3_nt: TGTGCCAGCAGCTTAAGAGGCCAGGGTCCTCGCAATCAGCCCCAGCATTTT
j_call: TRBJ1-5
clone_size: .
v_call: TRBV11-3
d_call: .

cdr3_aa: CSASPGGGETQYF
cdr3_nt: TGCAGTGCGAGTCCGGGGGGAGGAGAGACCCAGTACTTC
j_call: TRBJ2-5
clone_size: .
v_call: TRBV20-1
d_call: TRBD2

cdr3_aa: CASSFSWTGESYEQYF
cdr3_nt: TGCGCCAGCAGCTTCTCATGGACAGGGGAGTCCTACGAGCAGTACTTC
j_call: TRBJ2-7
clone_size: .
v_call: TRBV4-3
d_call: TRBD1

cdr3_aa: CASSSWGTQYF
cdr3_nt: TGTGCCAGCAGCTCCTGGGGTACGCAGTATTTT
j_call: TRBJ2-3
clone_size: .
v_call: TRBV2
d_call: .

cdr3_aa: CASMGLTIRESNYGYTF
cdr3_nt: TGTGCCAGTATGGGATTGACAATTAGGGAATCTAACTATGGCTACACCTTC
j_call: TRBJ1-2
clone_size: few
v_call: TRBV19
d_call: .

cdr3_aa: CASSLAGTGKTQYF
cdr3_nt: TGTGCCAGCAGCTTAGCCGGGACAGGGAAGACCCAGTACTTC
j_call: TRBJ2-5
clone_size: .
v_call: TRBV7-2
d_call: TRBD1

cdr3_aa: CASSPSGVAGAPYEQYF
cdr3_nt: TGTGCCAGCAGCCCTTCGGGAGTAGCGGGAGCCCCCTACGAGCAGTACTTC
j_call: TRBJ2-7
clone_size: .
v_call: TRBV3-1/TRBV3-2
d_call: TRBD2